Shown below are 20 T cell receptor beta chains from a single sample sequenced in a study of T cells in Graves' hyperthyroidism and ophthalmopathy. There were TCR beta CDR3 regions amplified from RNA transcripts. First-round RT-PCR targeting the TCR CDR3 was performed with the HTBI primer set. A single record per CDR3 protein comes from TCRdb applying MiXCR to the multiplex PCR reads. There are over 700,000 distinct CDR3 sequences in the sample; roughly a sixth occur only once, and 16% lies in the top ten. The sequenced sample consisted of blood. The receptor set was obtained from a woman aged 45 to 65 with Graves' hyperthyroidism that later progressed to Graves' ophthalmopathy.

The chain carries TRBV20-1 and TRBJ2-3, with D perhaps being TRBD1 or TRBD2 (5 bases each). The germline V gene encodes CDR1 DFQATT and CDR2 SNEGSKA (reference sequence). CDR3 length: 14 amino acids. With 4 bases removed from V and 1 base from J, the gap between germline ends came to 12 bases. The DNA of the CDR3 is TGCAGTGCTAATTGGGACCCTCGCACAGATACGCAGTATTTT. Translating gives CSANWDPRTDTQYF.

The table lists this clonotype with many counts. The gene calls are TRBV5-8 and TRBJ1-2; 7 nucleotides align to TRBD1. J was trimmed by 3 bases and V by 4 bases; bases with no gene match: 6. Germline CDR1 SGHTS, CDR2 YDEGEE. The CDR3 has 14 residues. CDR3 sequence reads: CASSRGQEYYGYTF. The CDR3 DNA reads TGTGCCAGCAGCCGTGGACAGGAATACTATGGCTACACCTTC.

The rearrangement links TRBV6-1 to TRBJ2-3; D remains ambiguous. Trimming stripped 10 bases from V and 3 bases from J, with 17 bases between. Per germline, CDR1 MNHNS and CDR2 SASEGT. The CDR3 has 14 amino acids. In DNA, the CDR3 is TGTGCCAACAGCCGATCTCAGAAAACAGATACGCAGTATTTT. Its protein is CANSRSQKTDTQYF.

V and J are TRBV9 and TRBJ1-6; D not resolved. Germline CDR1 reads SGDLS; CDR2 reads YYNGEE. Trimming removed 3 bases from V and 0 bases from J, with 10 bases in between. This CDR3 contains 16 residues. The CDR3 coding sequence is TGTGCCAGCAGCGCGGGTAGGGTCTCCTATAATTCACCCCTCCACTTT. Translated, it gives CASSAGRVSYNSPLHF.

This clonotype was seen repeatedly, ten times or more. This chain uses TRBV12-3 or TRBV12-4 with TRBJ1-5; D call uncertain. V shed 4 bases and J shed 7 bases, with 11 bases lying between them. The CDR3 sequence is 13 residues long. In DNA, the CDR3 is TGTGCCAGCAGTTATGGGTTCCGACAGCCCCAGCATTTT. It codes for CASSYGFRQPQHF.

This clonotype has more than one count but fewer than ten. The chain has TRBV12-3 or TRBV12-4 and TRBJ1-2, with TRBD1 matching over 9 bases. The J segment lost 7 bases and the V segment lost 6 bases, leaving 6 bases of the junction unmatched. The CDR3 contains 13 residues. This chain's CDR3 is CASRLQGAGGYTF. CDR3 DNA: TGTGCCAGCAGGTTACAGGGGGCTGGTGGCTACACCTTC.

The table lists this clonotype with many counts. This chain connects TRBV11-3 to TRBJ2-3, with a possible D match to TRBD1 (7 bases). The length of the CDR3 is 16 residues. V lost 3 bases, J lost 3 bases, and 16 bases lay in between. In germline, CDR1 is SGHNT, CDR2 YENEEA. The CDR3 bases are TGTGCCAGCAGCTTTGGCGGGACAGACTCTACAGATACGCAGTATTTT. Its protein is CASSFGGTDSTDTQYF.

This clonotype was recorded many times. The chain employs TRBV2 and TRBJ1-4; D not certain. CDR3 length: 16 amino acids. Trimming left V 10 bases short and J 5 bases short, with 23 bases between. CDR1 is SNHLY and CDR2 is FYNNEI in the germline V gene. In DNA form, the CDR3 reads TGTGCCATCCAGAGGCCACGGACGGAGAACAATGAAAAACTGTTTTTT. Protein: CAIQRPRTENNEKLFF.

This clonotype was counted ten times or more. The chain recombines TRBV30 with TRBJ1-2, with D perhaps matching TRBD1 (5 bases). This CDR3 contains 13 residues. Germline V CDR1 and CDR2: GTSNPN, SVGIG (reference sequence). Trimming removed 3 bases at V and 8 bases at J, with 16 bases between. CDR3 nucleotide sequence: TGTGCCTGGAGGAAAGTAGGGGACGGCGGCTACACCTTC. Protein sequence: CAWRKVGDGGYTF. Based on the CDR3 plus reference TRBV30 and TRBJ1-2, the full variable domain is SQTIHQWPATLVQPVGSPLSLECTVEGTSNPNLYWYRQAAGRGLQLLFYSVGIGQISSEVPQNLSASRPQDRQFILSSKKLLLSDSGFYLCAWRKVGDGGYTFGSGTRLTVV.

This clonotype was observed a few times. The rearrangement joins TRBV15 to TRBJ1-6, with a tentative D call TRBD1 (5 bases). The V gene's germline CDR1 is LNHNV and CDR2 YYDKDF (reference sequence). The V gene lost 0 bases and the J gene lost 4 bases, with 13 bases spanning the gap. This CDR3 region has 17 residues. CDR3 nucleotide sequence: TGTGCCACCAGCAGAGAGACCAGGGACTTTTATAATTCACCCCTCCACTTT. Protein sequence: CATSRETRDFYNSPLHF.

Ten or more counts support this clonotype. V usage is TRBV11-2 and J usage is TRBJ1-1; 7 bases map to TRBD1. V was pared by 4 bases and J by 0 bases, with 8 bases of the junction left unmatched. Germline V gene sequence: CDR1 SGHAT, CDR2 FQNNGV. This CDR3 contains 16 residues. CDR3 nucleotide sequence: TGTGCCAGCAGCTCTTCGGGACAGCTTATGAACACTGAAGCTTTCTTT. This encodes CASSSSGQLMNTEAFF.

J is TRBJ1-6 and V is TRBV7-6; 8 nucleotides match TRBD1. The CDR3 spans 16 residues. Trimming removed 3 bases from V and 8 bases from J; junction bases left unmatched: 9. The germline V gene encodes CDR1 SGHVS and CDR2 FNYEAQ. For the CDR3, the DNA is TGTGCCAGCAGCTTGAGCCACACAGGGGGAGATTCACCCCTCCACTTT. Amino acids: CASSLSHTGGDSPLHF.

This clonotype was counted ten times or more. Here the CDR3 reads CASSRPGLRTEAFF. For the CDR3, the DNA is TGTGCCAGCTCCCGGCCGGGCCTAAGAACCGAAGCTTTCTTT. The chain uses TRBV12-3 or TRBV12-4 and TRBJ1-1, with D hard to call. V dropped 8 bases and J dropped 8 bases, with 21 bases sitting between them. This CDR3 comprises 14 residues.

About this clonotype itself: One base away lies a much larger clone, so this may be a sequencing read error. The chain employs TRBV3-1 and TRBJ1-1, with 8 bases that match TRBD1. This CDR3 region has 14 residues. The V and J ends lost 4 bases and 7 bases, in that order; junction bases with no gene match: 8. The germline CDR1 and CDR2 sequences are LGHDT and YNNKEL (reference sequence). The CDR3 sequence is CASSPPDRGGEAFF. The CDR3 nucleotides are TGTGCCAGCAGCCCCCCAGACAGGGGTGGTGAAGCTTTCTTT.

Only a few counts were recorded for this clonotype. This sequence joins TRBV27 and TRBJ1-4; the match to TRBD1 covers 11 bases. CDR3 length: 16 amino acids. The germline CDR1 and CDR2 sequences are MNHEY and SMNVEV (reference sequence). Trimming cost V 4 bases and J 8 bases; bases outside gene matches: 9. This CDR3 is CASSSRTWTGGEKLFF. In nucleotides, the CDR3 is TGTGCCAGCAGTTCCCGAACCTGGACAGGGGGCGAAAAACTGTTTTTT.

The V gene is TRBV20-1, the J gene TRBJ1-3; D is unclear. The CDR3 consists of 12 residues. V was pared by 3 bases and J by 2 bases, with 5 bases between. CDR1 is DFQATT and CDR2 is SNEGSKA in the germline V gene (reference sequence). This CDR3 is CSARDPGNTIYF. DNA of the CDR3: TGCAGTGCTAGGGATCCTGGAAACACCATATATTTT.

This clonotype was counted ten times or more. The chain's CDR3 is CASSVFGGGETQYF. The CDR3 bases are TGTGCCAGCAGTGTGTTTGGGGGAGGGGAGACCCAGTACTTC. The rearrangement links TRBV2 to TRBJ2-5; TRBD2 matches at 7 bases. This CDR3 is built from 14 residues. V shed 4 bases and J 5 bases; nucleotides not matched to a gene: 7. CDR1 SNHLY and CDR2 FYNNEI come from the germline V gene.

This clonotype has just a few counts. CDR3 bases: TGTGCCAGCAGCCAAGATCTAGGGGCAGGTAGCACAGATACGCAGTATTTT. Translation: CASSQDLGAGSTDTQYF. The chain combines TRBV3-1 with TRBJ2-3, with D perhaps TRBD1 (5 bases). Trimming cost V 0 bases and J 0 bases, with 13 bases left between them. In germline, CDR1 is LGHDT, CDR2 YNNKEL (reference sequence). This CDR3 spans 17 amino acids.

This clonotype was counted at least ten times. The DNA of the CDR3 is TGTGCCAGCTCACCTGTTGGTTTGAGCGGCGAAGCTTTCTTT. As protein: CASSPVGLSGEAFF. The genes are TRBV18 and TRBJ1-1, with D unresolved. Trimming removed 3 bases from V and 8 bases from J, with 16 bases in between. CDR1 is KGHSH, CDR2 LQKENI, per germline. The length of the CDR3 is 14 residues.

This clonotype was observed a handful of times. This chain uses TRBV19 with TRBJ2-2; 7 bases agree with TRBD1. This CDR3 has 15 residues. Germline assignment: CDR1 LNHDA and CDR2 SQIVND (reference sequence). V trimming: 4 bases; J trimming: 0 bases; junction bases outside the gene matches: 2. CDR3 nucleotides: TGTGCCAGTAGTAAAGGGACAGCGAACACCGGGGAGCTGTTTTTT. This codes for CASSKGTANTGELFF.